This note documents a single TCR beta chain sequence. The sample originates from a study of OX40 agonist ivuxolimab in advanced cancers. This table comes from immunoSEQ multiplex PCR, and its TCRdb copy is limited to in-frame clones, with some not included. The sample includes approximately 19,000 clones, under 90% of them seen just once. The source of this sequence is an adult with an advanced solid tumor such as melanoma, head and neck, liver or kidney cancer. Specimen: CD4+ or CD8+ T cells sorted from blood, collected in a trial of the OX40 agonist ivuxolimab.

The CDR3 DNA reads as TGTGCCAGCAGCCATGGGAGTTGGTTCGGGCCCGGGGATTCACCCCTCCACTTT. It encodes CASSHGSWFGPGDSPLHF. This chain links TRBV7-2 with TRBJ1-6; D gene unclear. V was cut by 5 bases and J by 8 bases, with 25 bases left in between. The CDR3 length is 18 residues. Germline CDR1 SGHTA, CDR2 FQGNSA.